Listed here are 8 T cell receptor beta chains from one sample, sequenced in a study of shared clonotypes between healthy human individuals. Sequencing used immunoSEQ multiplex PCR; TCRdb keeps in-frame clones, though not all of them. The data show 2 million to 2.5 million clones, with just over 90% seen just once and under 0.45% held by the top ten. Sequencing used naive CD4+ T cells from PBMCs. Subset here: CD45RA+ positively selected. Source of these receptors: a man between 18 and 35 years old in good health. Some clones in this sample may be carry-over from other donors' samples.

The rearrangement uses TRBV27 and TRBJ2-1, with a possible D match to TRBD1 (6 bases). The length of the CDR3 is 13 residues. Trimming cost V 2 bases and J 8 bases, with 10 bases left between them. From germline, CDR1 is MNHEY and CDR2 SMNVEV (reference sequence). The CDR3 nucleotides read TGTGCCAGCAGTTTAGTCACAGGGTATGAGCAGTTCTTC. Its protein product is CASSLVTGYEQFF.

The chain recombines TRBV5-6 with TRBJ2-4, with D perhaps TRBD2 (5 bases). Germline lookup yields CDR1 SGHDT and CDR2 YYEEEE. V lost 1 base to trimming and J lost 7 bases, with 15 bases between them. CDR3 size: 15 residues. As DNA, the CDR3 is TGTGCCAGCAGCTTGTTACTAGAGGCGGCGAACATTCAGTACTTC. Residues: CASSLLLEAANIQYF.

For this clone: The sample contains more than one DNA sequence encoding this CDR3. CDR3 nucleotides: TGTGCCAGCAGCTATCAAGAGACCCAGTACTTC. Its protein is CASSYQETQYF. This chain connects TRBV2 to TRBJ2-5; D is uncertain. V gave up 6 bases and J gave up 2 bases, with 4 bases separating them. The CDR3 is made up of 11 amino acids. The germline CDR1 and CDR2 sequences are SNHLY and FYNNEI.

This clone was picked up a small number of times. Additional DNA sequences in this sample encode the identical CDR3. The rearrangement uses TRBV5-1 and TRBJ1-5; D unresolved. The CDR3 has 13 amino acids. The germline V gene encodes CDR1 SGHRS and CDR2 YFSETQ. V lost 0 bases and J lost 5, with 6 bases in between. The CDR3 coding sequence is TGCGCCAGCAGCTTGGGCGCAGATCAGCCCCAGCATTTT. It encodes CASSLGADQPQHF. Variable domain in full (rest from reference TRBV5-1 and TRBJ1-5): KAGVTQTPRYLIKTRGQQVTLSCSPISGHRSVSWYQQTPGQGLQFLFEYFSETQRNKGNFPGRFSGRQFSNSRSEMNVSTLELGDSALYLCASSLGADQPQHFGDGTRLSIL.

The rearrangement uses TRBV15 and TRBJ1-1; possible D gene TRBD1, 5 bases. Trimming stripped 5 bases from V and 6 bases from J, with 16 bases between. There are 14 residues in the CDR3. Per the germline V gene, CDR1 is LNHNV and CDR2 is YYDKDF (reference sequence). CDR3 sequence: CATSRGGTIPEAFF. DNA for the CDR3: TGTGCCACCAGCCGGGGGGGTACGATCCCTGAAGCTTTCTTT. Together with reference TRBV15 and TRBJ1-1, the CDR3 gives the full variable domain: DAMVIQNPRYQVTQFGKPVTLSCSQTLNHNVMYWYQQKSSQAPKLLFHYYDKDFNNEADTPDNFQSRRPNTSFCFLDIRSPGLGDTAMYLCATSRGGTIPEAFFGQGTRLTVV.

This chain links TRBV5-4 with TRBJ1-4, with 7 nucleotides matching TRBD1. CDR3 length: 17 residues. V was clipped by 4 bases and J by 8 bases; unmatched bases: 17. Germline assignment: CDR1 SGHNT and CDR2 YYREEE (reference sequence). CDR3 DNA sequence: TGTGCCAGCAGCACAAAACATGACAGGGTGGCGGGCGAAAAACTGTTTTTT. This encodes CASSTKHDRVAGEKLFF.

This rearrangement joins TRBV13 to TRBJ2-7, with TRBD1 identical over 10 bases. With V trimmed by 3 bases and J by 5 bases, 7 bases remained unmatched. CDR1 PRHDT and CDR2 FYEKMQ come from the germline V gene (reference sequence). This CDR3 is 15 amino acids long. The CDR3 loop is CASSLTGGIGNEQYF. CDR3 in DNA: TGTGCCAGCAGCTTGACAGGGGGCATTGGGAACGAGCAGTACTTC.

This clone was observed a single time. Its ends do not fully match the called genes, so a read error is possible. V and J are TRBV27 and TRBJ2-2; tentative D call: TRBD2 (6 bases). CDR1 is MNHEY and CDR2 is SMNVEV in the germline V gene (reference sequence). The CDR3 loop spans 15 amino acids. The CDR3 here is CASSLSRVETGVLFF. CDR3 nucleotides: TGTGCCAGCAGTTTATCTCGGGTGGAAACGGGGGTGCTGTTTTTT.